This T cell receptor beta chain was identified during a study of cytomegalovirus exposure and HLA in healthy donors. The study, taken as a whole, reports: Researchers reported in a later analysis that a missense DCLRE1C variant was tied to TCR beta V- and J-gene trimming. Prediction of most subjects' HLA-A and HLA-B alleles by TCR beta sequences was reportedly accurate. In an earlier analysis, in several hundred donors, most V segments appeared productive either ~87% or ~30% of the time.

Use of 60 Vbeta and 13 Jbeta primers characterized the PCR. Assay: immunoSEQ multiplex PCR; the TCRdb copy retains only in-frame clones and omits some. The sample has over 150,000 clones; roughly three quarters are singletons. Trimming took 1 base from V and 7 from J, leaving 14 bases between them. This CDR3 is 16 amino acids long. CDR1 is MGHRA and CDR2 is YSYEKL in the germline V gene. For this clone: Antigen: not known.

This sequence originates from a woman aged 45-59 years in good health and CMV-seropositive. V usage is TRBV4-1 and J usage is TRBJ1-6, with D perhaps matching TRBD1 (6 bases). Sequenced sample: PBMCs. The chain's CDR3 is CASSQVGTNPNSPLHF. The CDR3 DNA follows: TGCGCCAGCAGCCAAGTCGGGACAAACCCCAATTCACCCCTCCACTTT.